The clone carrying this T cell receptor (beta chain) was observed a handful of times. What it recognizes is unknown. Template switching supplied a universal primer site; unique molecular identifiers were carried on the cDNA. TCRdb redid the calling of the 5' RACE reads with MiXCR, one entry per CDR3 protein. The sample has a few hundred thousand distinct CDR3 sequences, more than 9% seen once. The sample is drawn from a study of identical twins. Study-level results: Compared with unrelated sharing, twin-shared out-of-frame alpha sequences had more low-probability sequences.

Germline CDR1 reads SGHRS; CDR2 reads YFSETQ. V lost 5 bases and J 0 bases, leaving 9 bases between the germline ends. The CDR3 extends over 13 amino acids. The sample was also linked to a second study, of yellow fever vaccine responses in identical twins.

The receptor was derived from a woman aged 18 to 35 in good health. The sample taken for sequencing was CD8+ T cells sorted from blood. V usage is TRBV5-1 and J usage is TRBJ2-7; D unresolved. The CDR3 DNA reads TGCGCCAGCAGGGTGGGTAGCTCCTACGAGCAGTACTTC. Translated: CASRVGSSYEQYF.